These 29 T cell receptor beta chains were sequenced from one sample in a study of blood T cells in healthy people across ages. A second PCR of 7 to 11 cycles used a sample-barcoded 5' primer and a J-beta primer mix. One entry per CDR3 protein results from TCRdb running MiXCR on the 5' RACE reads. The table records more than 800,000 distinct CDR3 sequences, under 30% of them present only once. Sequenced input: blood. The receptors originated from a woman of 80 years or more in good health.

Comments on this clonotype: Sequence at one end of the junction differs from germline and may be a read error. The rearrangement links TRBV11-2 to TRBJ1-2, with D tentatively TRBD1 (6 bases). CDR3 length equals 12 residues. Germline V lookup: CDR1 SGHAT, CDR2 FQNNGV. The CDR3, as DNA: TGTACCAGCAGCTGGGACAAAGGTGGCTACACCTTC. Translating gives CTSSWDKGGYTF.

Many counts were recorded for this clonotype. The CDR3 DNA sequence: TGCAGTGCTAGGCGGGTTGGGCTTTACGAGCAGTACTTC. Residues: CSARRVGLYEQYF. The genes are TRBV20-1 and TRBJ2-7; D may be TRBD2 (5 bases). The CDR3 covers 13 residues. Germline V lookup: CDR1 DFQATT, CDR2 SNEGSKA (reference sequence). V was cut by 3 bases and J by 4 bases, with 13 bases left in between.

The chain uses TRBV29-1 and TRBJ2-5; weak D call: TRBD1 (5 bases). Looked up from germline, CDR1 is SQVTM and CDR2 is ANQGSEA. The ends were cut back, 7 bases at V and 5 bases at J, with 14 bases in the middle. The CDR3 is made up of 12 amino acids. The CDR3 coding sequence is TGCAGCGCGCAGGGCTTCTTGGAGACCCAGTACTTC. It yields the protein CSAQGFLETQYF.

The rearrangement joins TRBV2 to TRBJ2-1, with TRBD2 identical over 8 bases. Germline-derived CDR1 and CDR2 are SNHLY and FYNNEI. The CDR3 contains 17 residues. J was trimmed by 8 bases and V by 5 bases; bases with no gene match: 17. CDR3 bases: TGTGCCAGCAGTCCCTTGAGTGGCGGGGGGACTCAGTATGAGCAGTTCTTC. As protein: CASSPLSGGGTQYEQFF. The full variable domain, completed using reference TRBV2 and TRBJ2-1, is EPEVTQTPSHQVTQMGQEVILRCVPISNHLYFYWYRQILGQKVEFLVSFYNNEISEKSEIFDDQFSVERPDGSNFTLKIRSTKLEDSAMYFCASSPLSGGGTQYEQFFGPGTRLTVL.

On this clonotype itself: It may be a read error: a sequence one base away is much more abundant. This chain joins TRBV7-9 and TRBJ1-2, with 9 bases identical to TRBD1. This CDR3 is 13 amino acids long. CDR1 and CDR2 from the germline V gene are SEHNR and FQNEAQ (reference sequence). CDR3 residues: CACSSGTGRGYTF. The CDR3 DNA sequence: TGTGCCTGCAGCTCGGGGACAGGGCGCGGCTACACCTTC.

The rearrangement links TRBV5-6 to TRBJ2-7; D call uncertain. From germline, CDR1 is SGHDT and CDR2 YYEEEE. The ends were cut back, 0 bases at V and 4 bases at J, with 8 bases in the middle. The CDR3 has 13 amino acids. CDR3 in amino acids: CASSLERMYEQYF. DNA for the CDR3: TGTGCCAGCAGCTTGGAAAGGATGTACGAGCAGTACTTC. Based on the CDR3 plus reference TRBV5-6 and TRBJ2-7, the full variable domain is DAGVTQSPTHLIKTRGQQVTLRCSPKSGHDTVSWYQQALGQGPQFIFQYYEEEERQRGNFPDRFSGHQFPNYSSELNVNALLLGDSALYLCASSLERMYEQYFGPGTRLTVT.

The rearrangement links TRBV11-2 to TRBJ1-4, with D possibly being TRBD1 (5 bases). V gave up 5 bases and J gave up 0 bases, with 19 bases separating them. Germline CDR1 and CDR2: SGHAT and FQNNGV. The CDR3 covers 18 residues. DNA of the CDR3: TGTGCCAGCAGCATCGCCCCGACCACAGGAGCAACTAATGAAAAACTGTTTTTT. Its translation: CASSIAPTTGATNEKLFF. Filled out from reference TRBV11-2 and TRBJ1-4, the complete variable domain reads EAGVAQSPRYKIIEKRQSVAFWCNPISGHATLYWYQQILGQGPKLLIQFQNNGVVDDSQLPKDRFSAERLKGVDSTLKIQPAKLEDSAVYLCASSIAPTTGATNEKLFFGSGTQLSVL.

The chain couples TRBV20-1 to TRBJ1-4; D unresolved. From germline, CDR1 is DFQATT and CDR2 SNEGSKA (reference sequence). The CDR3 has 14 amino acids. Deletions cut 5 bases from V and 1 base from J, with 11 bases between. The CDR3 nucleotides are TGCAGTGCTGACCGTTCAGGAACTAATGAAAAACTGTTTTTT. Residues: CSADRSGTNEKLFF.

The V and J genes are TRBV7-9 and TRBJ1-2; D is unresolved. The CDR3 has 16 amino acids. Germline lookup yields CDR1 SEHNR and CDR2 FQNEAQ (reference sequence). V gave up 5 bases and J gave up 4 bases, with 20 bases separating them. The CDR3 here is CASSDSAIASSYGYTF. CDR3 nucleotide sequence: TGTGCCAGCAGCGACTCAGCCATAGCCTCCTCCTATGGCTACACCTTC. Variable domain in full (rest from reference TRBV7-9 and TRBJ1-2): DTGVSQNPRHKITKRGQNVTFRCDPISEHNRLYWYRQTLGQGPEFLTYFQNEAQLEKSRLLSDRFSAERPKGSFSTLEIQRTEQGDSAMYLCASSDSAIASSYGYTFGSGTRLTVV.

The chain employs TRBV20-1 and TRBJ1-5, with unresolved D. The CDR3 has 14 residues. Between the trimmed V and J ends, which lost 1 base and 6 bases, there was a span of 13 bases. CDR1 DFQATT and CDR2 SNEGSKA come from the germline V gene (reference sequence). The CDR3 nucleotides read TGCAGTGCTAGAGGTTTGGGGTTGGGTCAGCCCCAGCATTTT. It codes for CSARGLGLGQPQHF.

In its sample, this clonotype was seen many times. The gene calls are TRBV7-9 and TRBJ2-7; D is ambiguous. There are 14 residues in the CDR3. Trimming pared 5 bases from V and 0 bases from J, leaving 11 bases between. The V gene's germline CDR1 is SEHNR and CDR2 FQNEAQ (reference sequence). CDR3 in DNA: TGTGCCAGCAGCCCGACACCAAACTCCTACGAGCAGTACTTC. This codes for CASSPTPNSYEQYF.

For this clonotype: This could be a read error, since a much larger clone is one nucleotide away. The chain employs TRBV20-1 and TRBJ1-2; maybe TRBD1 (5 bases). The CDR3 spans 15 residues. The V end was cut by 0 bases, the J end by 4 bases, with 15 bases between. The germline V gene has CDR1 DFQATT and CDR2 SNEGSKA (reference sequence). Written as DNA, the CDR3 is TGCAGTGCTAGAGATTGGGGTGGGGCGGGCTATGGCTACACCTTC. Translating gives CSARDWGGAGYGYTF.

The chain has TRBV29-1 and TRBJ2-1; D is perhaps TRBD1 or TRBD2 (5 bases each). V was pared by 4 bases and J by 4 bases, with 14 bases between. The germline V gene has CDR1 SQVTM and CDR2 ANQGSEA. This CDR3 contains 14 residues. CDR3 residues: CSVVTGGGYNEQFF. The CDR3 DNA follows: TGCAGCGTTGTAACAGGAGGAGGTTACAATGAGCAGTTCTTC.

For this clonotype: The junction departs from germline at one end; a sequencing error may be responsible. The chain has TRBV13 and TRBJ2-7, with D tentatively TRBD1 (5 bases). In germline, CDR1 is PRHDT, CDR2 FYEKMQ (reference sequence). The length of the CDR3 is 15 residues. The CDR3 DNA follows: TGTGCCAGCAGTTCCTCACAGGACGTCTCCTACGAGCGGTACTTC. Protein product: CASSSSQDVSYERYF. The complete variable domain, with remaining parts taken from reference TRBV13 and TRBJ2-7, reads AAGVIQSPRHLIKEKRETATLKCYPIPRHDTVYWYQQGPGQDPQFLISFYEKMQSDKGSIPDRFSAQQFSDYHSELNMSSLELGDSALYFCASSSSQDVSYERYFGPGTRLTVT.

There are a few counts of this clonotype. The chain employs TRBV5-1 and TRBJ1-6; D is possibly TRBD1 (5 bases). The V and J ends lost 6 bases and 8 bases respectively, with 15 bases between them. This CDR3 is 14 amino acids long. The germline V gene encodes CDR1 SGHRS and CDR2 YFSETQ. The CDR3 nucleotides read TGCGCCAGCAAAGGGGAAACGGGTTATTCACCCCTCCACTTT. Protein sequence: CASKGETGYSPLHF.

The table lists this clonotype with a few counts. The V and J genes are TRBV20-1 and TRBJ1-6; 10 bases fit TRBD1. Trimming took 1 base from V and 8 from J; bases not matched to a gene: 5. Germline-derived CDR1 and CDR2 are DFQATT and SNEGSKA (reference sequence). The CDR3 is 15 amino acids. This CDR3 is CSARAVDRGHSPLHF. As DNA, the CDR3 is TGCAGTGCTAGAGCCGTCGACAGGGGGCATTCACCCCTCCACTTT.

This clonotype was picked up many times. The J gene is TRBJ1-2, the V gene TRBV7-2, with 7 nucleotides matching TRBD1. Unmatched junction bases numbered 9, after V lost 7 bases and J lost 4 bases. The CDR3 runs to 14 residues. Germline CDR1 is SGHTA and CDR2 is FQGNSA. As DNA, the CDR3 is TGTGCCAGCACCCTTCGACAGGGCTCCTATGGCTACACCTTC. Protein product: CASTLRQGSYGYTF.

This clonotype has more than one count but fewer than ten. The chain joins TRBV27 to TRBJ2-5, with a weak D call TRBD1 (8 bases). CDR1 is MNHEY and CDR2 is SMNVEV in the germline V gene (reference sequence). V lost 2 bases and J 5 bases, leaving 18 bases between the germline ends. CDR3 length: 16 amino acids. The CDR3 loop is CASSLGRGRGQETQYF. For the CDR3, the DNA is TGTGCCAGCAGTTTAGGGAGGGGCAGGGGGCAGGAGACCCAGTACTTC.

The sample holds many counts of this clonotype. The chain couples TRBV10-3 to TRBJ2-3, with D perhaps TRBD1 or TRBD2 (7 bases each). V gave up 6 bases and J gave up 3 bases, with 16 bases separating them. Germline CDR1 reads ENHRY; CDR2 reads SYGVKD. The CDR3 is 15 amino acids. The CDR3 bases are TGTGCCATCAGGACAGGGAGGGGTAGAACAGATACGCAGTATTTT. Translated, it gives CAIRTGRGRTDTQYF.

As regards this clonotype: Given a much more abundant clone one base away, this may be a read error. J is TRBJ2-7 and V is TRBV29-1, with D perhaps matching TRBD2 (5 bases). The DNA end lines up better with TRBJ2-5; the J call may be wrong. Germline CDR1 and CDR2: SQVTM and ANQGSEA. The CDR3 length is 12 residues. CDR3 sequence reads: CSGTPSRKTQYF. The CDR3, as DNA: TGCAGCGGGACTCCTTCCAGGAAGACCCAGTACTTC.

This clonotype has a count of ten or more. The rearrangement joins TRBV7-9 to TRBJ1-4, with D maybe TRBD1 (6 bases). This CDR3 comprises 16 residues. The V gene lost 4 bases and the J gene lost 6 bases, with 18 bases spanning the gap. Germline values: CDR1 SEHNR, CDR2 FQNEAQ (reference sequence). The CDR3 here is CASSSVEQGGYEKLFF. As DNA, the CDR3 is TGTGCCAGCAGCTCTGTCGAACAGGGAGGGTATGAAAAACTGTTTTTT.

The rearrangement uses TRBV10-3 and TRBJ1-6; possibly TRBD1 for D (5 bases). The V and J ends lost 3 bases and 7 bases respectively, with 10 bases between them. Germline assignment: CDR1 ENHRY and CDR2 SYGVKD. This CDR3 has 14 amino acids. CDR3 DNA sequence: TGTGCCATCAGTGACGAAGGGGAGAATTCACCCCTCCACTTT. Protein product: CAISDEGENSPLHF.

The table lists this clonotype with many counts. This chain joins TRBV4-3 and TRBJ1-6; D is unclear. This CDR3 spans 15 amino acids. V shed 1 base and J shed 5 bases, with 9 bases lying between them. From germline, CDR1 is LGHNA and CDR2 YSLEER. CDR3 coding DNA: TGCGCCAGCAGCCAAGCTTCGAGGAATAATTCACCCCTCCACTTT. Amino acids: CASSQASRNNSPLHF.

This clonotype was seen a few times. This chain uses TRBV20-1 with TRBJ2-3; 9 positions agree with TRBD2. Germline V lookup: CDR1 DFQATT, CDR2 SNEGSKA (reference sequence). This CDR3 region has 16 residues. V gave up 0 bases and J gave up 3 bases; unmatched junction bases: 7. The CDR3 bases are TGCAGTGCTAGAGACTGGGGTAGCGGGGGTACAGATACGCAGTATTTT. This encodes CSARDWGSGGTDTQYF.

This clonotype was recorded many times. The V call is TRBV6-2 or TRBV6-3, the J call TRBJ2-1; 12 bases agree with TRBD2. Trimming cost V 6 bases and J 9 bases; bases outside gene matches: 6. Germline assignment: CDR1 MNHEY and CDR2 SVGEGT. This CDR3 has 14 residues. CDR3 nucleotides: TGTGCCAGCAGACGACTAGCGGGGGTGGTTGAGCAGTTCTTC. This encodes CASRRLAGVVEQFF.

In this sample, this clonotype turned up once. This chain uses TRBV6-5 with TRBJ2-6; D might be TRBD1 or TRBD2, each matching 5 bases. Trimming took 3 bases from V and 1 from J, leaving 13 bases between them. The CDR3 has 17 amino acids. CDR1 is MNHEY and CDR2 is SVGAGI in the germline V gene. The CDR3 loop reads CASSYGGVPSGANVLTF. The DNA for the CDR3 is TGTGCCAGCAGTTATGGGGGAGTACCATCTGGGGCCAACGTCCTGACTTTC.

In this sample, this clonotype turned up many times. The gene calls are TRBV20-1 and TRBJ2-1; 10 nucleotides align to TRBD2. Germline CDR1 DFQATT, CDR2 SNEGSKA (reference sequence). This CDR3 is 14 amino acids long. V was clipped by 5 bases and J by 7 bases; unmatched bases: 8. The DNA for the CDR3 is TGCAGTGCTGCACCGAGCGGGGGGGCAAATGAGCAGTTCTTC. Protein product: CSAAPSGGANEQFF.

This clonotype was seen only a few times. V usage is TRBV30 and J usage is TRBJ1-2; maybe TRBD1 (5 bases). CDR1 GTSNPN and CDR2 SVGIG come from the germline V gene (reference sequence). V gave up 8 bases and J gave up 4 bases, with 17 bases separating them. This CDR3 contains 13 residues. CDR3 protein: CATRAQAPYGYTF. The CDR3 DNA reads TGTGCCACCAGGGCCCAGGCACCCTATGGCTACACCTTC. Variable domain in full (rest from reference TRBV30 and TRBJ1-2): SQTIHQWPATLVQPVGSPLSLECTVEGTSNPNLYWYRQAAGRGLQLLFYSVGIGQISSEVPQNLSASRPQDRQFILSSKKLLLSDSGFYLCATRAQAPYGYTFGSGTRLTVV.

In this sample, this clonotype turned up many times. The rearrangement uses TRBV11-2 and TRBJ2-1, with 9 bases identical to TRBD1. V was clipped by 5 bases and J by 10 bases; unmatched bases: 15. Per germline, CDR1 SGHAT and CDR2 FQNNGV. The CDR3 spans 16 residues. The CDR3 loop reads CASSVRQGVVLREQFF. CDR3 sequence (DNA): TGTGCCAGCAGCGTCCGACAGGGGGTGGTTTTAAGGGAGCAGTTCTTC.